This is a list of T cell receptor beta chains from one sample in a study of shared clonotypes between healthy human individuals. The data were produced by immunoSEQ multiplex PCR, yet TCRdb's version contains in-frame clones alone and is incomplete. The sample consists of 550,000 to 650,000 clones, about 96% of them appearing once. Sequencing input: naive CD8+ T cells sorted from blood. The origin of the receptors is a woman aged 25 to 39 in good health. Both conserved end residues are part of each CDR3. A D gene is named only where the DNA matches it firmly. Not every row has a clone size; where given, it reads once, few, many or a size class.

j_gene,v_gene,abundance,d_gene,CDR3nt,CDR3aa
TRBJ2-1,TRBV11-2,NA,TRBD1,TGTGCCAGCAGCCCCCCAGGGGGAGTGACCTACAATGAGCAGTTCTTC,CASSPPGGVTYNEQFF
TRBJ2-3,TRBV19,NA,TRBD2,TGTGCCAGTAACCCGGGCCTAGCGGGAGGAGATACGCAGTATTTT,CASNPGLAGGDTQYF
TRBJ1-2,TRBV28,NA,NA,TGTGCCAGCAGTAGGTGGGGACAACCGAGGTATGGCTACACCTTC,CASSRWGQPRYGYTF
TRBJ2-7,TRBV5-4,NA,NA,TGTGCCAGCAGTGGGATGGGCGAAGAGCAGTACTTC,CASSGMGEEQYF
TRBJ2-3,TRBV7-9,NA,TRBD2,TGTGCCAGCAGCCCTACTAGCGGTAGCACAGATACGCAGTATTTT,CASSPTSGSTDTQYF
TRBJ2-1,TRBV28,NA,TRBD1,TGTGCCAGCAGTTACCTAAGAACAGGGGGCGGTGAGCAGTTCTTC,CASSYLRTGGGEQFF
TRBJ2-5,TRBV7-6,NA,NA,TGTGCCAGCAGCTTTACTGTTGCGGAGGCCCAAGAGACCCAGTACTTC,CASSFTVAEAQETQYF
TRBJ2-7,TRBV6-1,NA,TRBD2,TGTGCCAGCAGTACCTGGACTAGCGGCTCCTACGAGCAGTACTTC,CASSTWTSGSYEQYF
TRBJ2-4,TRBV19,NA,NA,TGTGCCAGTAGTATAATGCAGGCCGGCATTCAGTACTTC,CASSIMQAGIQYF
TRBJ2-3,TRBV2,NA,TRBD2,TGTGCCAGCAGTGAAGTCGGACTAGCGGGAAGGGGGACAGATACGCAGTATTTT,CASSEVGLAGRGTDTQYF
TRBJ2-7,TRBV14,NA,TRBD2,TGTGCCAGCACTCTAGCGGGAGCGGTCGAGCAGTACTTC,CASTLAGAVEQYF
TRBJ1-5,TRBV28,NA,NA,TGTGCCAGCAGTTTAGGGCAGCTTAGCAATCAGCCCCAGCATTTT,CASSLGQLSNQPQHF
TRBJ2-1,TRBV19,NA,TRBD1,TGTGCCACACACAGGGGGCAGGGTGAGCAGTTCTTC,CATHRGQGEQFF
TRBJ2-3,TRBV7-8,NA,TRBD2,TGTGCCAGCAGCTCCCCCGGGTCGATTAGCGGGCTCACAGATACGCAGTATTTT,CASSSPGSISGLTDTQYF
TRBJ2-1,TRBV7-2,NA,NA,TGTGCCAGCAGCGCCACCTTGATGAGAGTGGAGTTCTTC,CASSATLMRVEFF
TRBJ2-7,TRBV27,NA,TRBD2,TGTGCCAGCCGCCTTTCCGGGACTAGTCCTTACGAGCAGTACTTC,CASRLSGTSPYEQYF
TRBJ2-7,TRBV28,NA,TRBD2,TGTGCCAGCAGTTTATTGCCTGGACGGGGGGTCTACGAGCAGTACTTC,CASSLLPGRGVYEQYF
TRBJ2-7,TRBV7-3,NA,NA,TGTGCCAGCAGCCAAGGGGGGGTTCCCTACGAGCAGTACTTC,CASSQGGVPYEQYF
TRBJ2-5,TRBV6-5,NA,NA,TGTGCCAGCAGCCCAACCGGGTCAGCTGGGGAGACCCAGTACTTC,CASSPTGSAGETQYF
TRBJ2-3,TRBV7-9,NA,NA,TGTGCCAGCAGCTTTGGGGAGGATACGCAGTATTTT,CASSFGEDTQYF
TRBJ2-7,TRBV6-5,once,TRBD1,TGTGCCAGCAGTATCCGGGACAGTCCCTCCTACGAGCAGTACTTC,CASSIRDSPSYEQYF
TRBJ2-3,TRBV7-6,NA,NA,TGTGCCAGCAGACCGGGGCCAGGCACAGATACGCAGTATTTT,CASRPGPGTDTQYF
TRBJ2-7,TRBV5-6,NA,NA,TGTGCCAGCAGCGCCACGGGTCTCAGCGCCTACGAGCAGTACTTC,CASSATGLSAYEQYF
TRBJ1-1,TRBV27,NA,NA,TGTGCCAGCAGTACCCCGGGCAGCAACACTGAAGCTTTCTTT,CASSTPGSNTEAFF
TRBJ1-4,TRBV15,once,NA,TGTGCCACCAGCAGAAACAGTTTAACTAATGAAAAACTGTTTTTT,CATSRNSLTNEKLFF
TRBJ1-1,TRBV5-1,NA,TRBD1,TGCGCCAGCAGCTTGGCCTCGAACAGGGGGCGAGGGTACACTGAAGCTTTCTTT,CASSLASNRGRGYTEAFF
TRBJ1-5,TRBV27,NA,NA,TGTGCCAGCGCTCCTGACAGGAGCAATCAGCCCCAGCATTTT,CASAPDRSNQPQHF
TRBJ2-7,TRBV2,once,NA,TGTGCCAGCAGTGGGGACTGGCAGGCCTACGAGCAGTACTTC,CASSGDWQAYEQYF
TRBJ2-5,TRBV19,NA,NA,TGTGCCAGTAGTCCCGGTGGGCTAGTGAAATTTGAGACCCAGTACTTC,CASSPGGLVKFETQYF
TRBJ2-5,TRBV6-5,NA,NA,TGTGCCAGCACCGGGGACTGGGAAGAGAAGACCCAGTACTTC,CASTGDWEEKTQYF
TRBJ2-3,TRBV5-1,once,TRBD1,TGCGCCAGCAGCACCGACAGGGGGCGACCAGATACGCAGTATTTT,CASSTDRGRPDTQYF
TRBJ2-7,TRBV13,once,TRBD1,TGTGCCAGCAGCGGGACAGCATCCTACGAGCAGTACTTC,CASSGTASYEQYF
TRBJ2-1,TRBV5-6,NA,TRBD2,TGTGCCAGCAGCTTTCTAGCGGGAGGCCCAGAGCAGTTCTTC,CASSFLAGGPEQFF
TRBJ1-6,TRBV4-2,NA,NA,TGTGCCAGCAGCCGGCTCTTAGGGGGTAATTCACCCCTCCACTTT,CASSRLLGGNSPLHF
TRBJ2-3,TRBV4-2,NA,TRBD1,TGTGCCAGCAGCCAAGAACAGGGGAGTGGCACAGATACGCAGTATTTT,CASSQEQGSGTDTQYF
TRBJ2-5,TRBV27,NA,TRBD1,TGTGCCAGCAGTTCGATTACAGGGGGTCGGGAGACCCAGTACTTC,CASSSITGGRETQYF
TRBJ2-7,TRBV10-2,NA,NA,TGCGCCAGCAGTGAGCCGAATCGAGAGCAGTACTTC,CASSEPNREQYF
TRBJ2-1,TRBV10-1,NA,TRBD1,TGCGCCAGCAGCGCCGGGACAGGGAATGAGCAGTTCTTC,CASSAGTGNEQFF
TRBJ2-3,TRBV6-1,NA,TRBD2,TGTGCCAGCAGTGAATTTATTAGCGGGACGACAGATACGCAGTATTTT,CASSEFISGTTDTQYF
TRBJ2-2,TRBV9,NA,TRBD2,TGTGCCAGCAGCGGGGGACTAGCGGGAGCATCCGGGGAGCTGTTTTTT,CASSGGLAGASGELFF
TRBJ2-1,TRBV28,NA,TRBD2,TGTGCCAGCAGAACCCCCACCCGGGTAGCGGGAAGTGGAGATGAGCAGTTCTTC,CASRTPTRVAGSGDEQFF
TRBJ2-7,TRBV28,NA,NA,TGTGCCAGCAGTTTAGGTACAGGGAGGAGGCTCGAGCAGTACTTC,CASSLGTGRRLEQYF
TRBJ2-5,TRBV14,NA,NA,TGTGCCAGCGCCGATAGGGGATCGGAGACCCAGTACTTC,CASADRGSETQYF
TRBJ2-1,TRBV7-2,NA,NA,TGTGCCAGCTTAGCTCACGGTACGTTTTCCTACAATGAGCAGTTCTTC,CASLAHGTFSYNEQFF
TRBJ2-7,TRBV19,NA,TRBD2,TGTGCCAGTAGTCTAGCGGGAGTTGGTTACGAGCAGTACTTC,CASSLAGVGYEQYF
TRBJ2-7,TRBV10-1,NA,TRBD1,TGCGCCAGCAGTGCCGGGACAGCAACCTACGAGCAGTACTTC,CASSAGTATYEQYF
TRBJ2-1,TRBV6-5,NA,NA,TGTGCCAGCAGTTTCGAATCGAGCTCCTACAATGAGCAGTTCTTC,CASSFESSSYNEQFF
TRBJ2-4,TRBV7-9,NA,NA,TGTGCCAGCAGGCCGGCTGACAGTCCTCTGGGGGTTCAGTACTTC,CASRPADSPLGVQYF
TRBJ1-1,TRBV7-9,NA,NA,TGTGCCAGCAGCCAGGTTGAAGCTTTCTTT,CASSQVEAFF
TRBJ2-5,TRBV6-5,NA,TRBD2,TGTGCCAGCAGTTTCCGACTAGCGGGAGTGTGGGAGACCCAGTACTTC,CASSFRLAGVWETQYF
TRBJ2-5,TRBV27,once,TRBD2,TGTGCCAGCAACCTTCTAGCGGGAGGGCCCAAGGAGACCCAGTACTTC,CASNLLAGGPKETQYF
TRBJ1-1,TRBV14,NA,NA,TGTGCCAGCAGCCAAGGCCAGGGACTTGAAGCTTTCTTT,CASSQGQGLEAFF
TRBJ2-1,TRBV27,NA,NA,TGTGCCAGCAGTTTAGGGGTCGGAGCCGCCTATTTCTTC,CASSLGVGAAYFF
TRBJ2-7,TRBV4-2,NA,NA,TGTGCCAGCAGCCAAGATTCGGGAGTTTTCTCCTACGAGCAGTACTTC,CASSQDSGVFSYEQYF